The entry below describes one TCR beta chain. The sample comes from a study of blood T cell repertoires in COVID-19. Study overall: Acute and convalescent COVID-19 samples came from the United States, Italy and Spain. Sources were T cells, B-cell-depleted T cells, or PBMCs; the material itself was cDNA or gDNA.

The method was immunoSEQ multiplex PCR; TCRdb's version includes in-frame clones alone and lacks a portion of them. This sample carries 85,000 to 130,000 clones, 80% to 90% of them seen once, and the ten largest clones take 2% to 3%. Grouping used clinical history reported by participants in a survey and questionnaire. Donors of Cohort 3 who recovered were those that had two negative PCRs, clearance, or symptom resolution. Per the germline V gene, CDR1 is LGHDT and CDR2 is YNNKEL (reference sequence). The CDR3 sequence is 18 residues long. Between the trimmed V and J ends, which lost 0 bases and 4 bases, there was a span of 21 bases.

The source material was PBMCs or T cells enriched from blood (not recorded which). The V gene is TRBV3-1 (or the pseudogene TRBV3-2), the J gene TRBJ1-1, with D possibly being TRBD1 (6 bases). The sequence was collected from a woman aged 50 to 60 who had recovered from COVID-19. The CDR3 reads CASSQDVRFGGASTEAFF. The CDR3 DNA is TGTGCCAGCAGCCAAGATGTCAGGTTTGGGGGCGCGAGCACTGAAGCTTTCTTT.